The TCR beta chain described here comes from a study of blood T cell repertoires in COVID-19. V lost 3 bases and J lost 0; bases outside the gene matches: 11. The CDR3 runs 19 residues. CDR1 and CDR2 (germline): SGDLS, YYNGEE. In the original analysis: Estimates of nucleated cell counts were drawn from the amplification of reference gene primers. This table comes from immunoSEQ multiplex PCR, and its TCRdb copy is limited to in-frame clones, with some not included. That table furnishes V, J and clone size, whereas the DNA furnished D and trimming. The data contain over 600,000 clones, around 90% of them seen just once; the ten biggest clones take up approximately 0.25%.

Material: peripheral blood. The clonotype originates from a young woman with acute or convalescent COVID-19. This chain connects TRBV9 to TRBJ1-3, with 11 bases matching TRBD1. CDR3 in amino acids: CASSADPGQGASSGNTIYF. The CDR3 coding sequence is TGTGCCAGCAGCGCCGATCCCGGACAGGGGGCCAGCTCTGGAAACACCATATATTTT. Drawing the rest from reference TRBV9 and TRBJ1-3, the complete variable domain is DSGVTQTPKHLITATGQRVTLRCSPRSGDLSVYWYQQSLDQGLQFLIQYYNGEERAKGNILERFSAQQFPDLHSELNLSSLELGDSALYFCASSADPGQGASSGNTIYFGEGSWLTVV.